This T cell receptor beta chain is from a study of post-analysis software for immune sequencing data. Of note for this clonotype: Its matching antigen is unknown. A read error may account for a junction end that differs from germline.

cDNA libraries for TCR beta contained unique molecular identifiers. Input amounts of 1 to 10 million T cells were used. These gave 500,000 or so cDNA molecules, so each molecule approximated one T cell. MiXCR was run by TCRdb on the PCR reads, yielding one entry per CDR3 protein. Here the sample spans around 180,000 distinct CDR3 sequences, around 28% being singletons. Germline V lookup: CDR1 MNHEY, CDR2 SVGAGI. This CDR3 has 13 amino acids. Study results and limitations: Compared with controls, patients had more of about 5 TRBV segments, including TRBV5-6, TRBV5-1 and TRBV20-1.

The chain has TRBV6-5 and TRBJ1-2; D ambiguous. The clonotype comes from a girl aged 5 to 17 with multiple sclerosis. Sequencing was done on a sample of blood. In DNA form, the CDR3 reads TGTGCCAGCAGGTACAGCCGTAACTATGGCGACACCTTC. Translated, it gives CASRYSRNYGDTF.